The following is a T cell receptor (beta chain) sequence with its context. Its cognate antigen is unknown. This sample was included in a study of T cells in localized non-small cell lung cancer. Measured with immunoSEQ multiplex PCR; TCRdb has only the in-frame clones, and not every one. The sample lists roughly 90,000 clones, approximately 91% occurring once. Overall study findings and caveats: Heterogeneity remains possible because sequencing was limited to only one tumor region. In adjacent lung appeared a median around 60 of the top 100 tumor clones.

The CDR3 has 15 amino acids. Germline-derived CDR1 and CDR2 are SGHDN and FVKESK. Trimming removed 2 bases at V and 12 bases at J, with 20 bases between. This TCR was sampled from a woman aged 35-70 years with stage II squamous cell lung carcinoma. The sample was PBMCs, taken before any cancer treatment. The rearrangement uses TRBV14 and TRBJ2-1; no clear D. The CDR3 DNA is TGTGCCAGCAGCCAACTGACTGAGCTGGAAAGGTCGCAGTTCTTC. It is translated as CASSQLTELERSQFF. Using reference TRBV14 and TRBJ2-1 for the parts outside the CDR3, the full variable domain is EAGVTQFPSHSVIEKGQTVTLRCDPISGHDNLYWYRRVMGKEIKFLLHFVKESKQDESGMPNNRFLAERTGGTYSTLKVQPAELEDSGVYFCASSQLTELERSQFFGPGTRLTVL.